This T cell receptor (beta chain) originates from a study of shared clonotypes between healthy human individuals. Study observations and caveats: Lower generation probabilities were found for non-shared clonotypes than for those shared by all four donors.

Naivety among CD8 cells was defined by CD45RO negativity and positive CCR7 selection, thereby excluding terminally differentiated effector memory CD45RA+ cells. Profiled with immunoSEQ multiplex PCR; TCRdb holds only in-frame clones, not every one. This table holds about 700,000 clones, roughly 94% found once. Unmatched junction bases numbered 5, after V lost 6 bases and J lost 6 bases. The CDR3 covers 14 residues. Germline V CDR1 and CDR2: MNHEY, SMNVEV (reference sequence). In regard to this clone: Its antigen is currently unknown.

The receptor was derived from a man aged 30 to 45 in good health. Sequencing was done on a sample of naive CD8+ T cells sorted from blood. The chain uses TRBV27 and TRBJ2-7, with 13 bases lining up with TRBD2. CDR3 sequence reads: CASSHGTSGIEQYF. In nucleotides, the CDR3 is TGTGCCAGCAGCCACGGGACTAGCGGGATCGAGCAGTACTTC.